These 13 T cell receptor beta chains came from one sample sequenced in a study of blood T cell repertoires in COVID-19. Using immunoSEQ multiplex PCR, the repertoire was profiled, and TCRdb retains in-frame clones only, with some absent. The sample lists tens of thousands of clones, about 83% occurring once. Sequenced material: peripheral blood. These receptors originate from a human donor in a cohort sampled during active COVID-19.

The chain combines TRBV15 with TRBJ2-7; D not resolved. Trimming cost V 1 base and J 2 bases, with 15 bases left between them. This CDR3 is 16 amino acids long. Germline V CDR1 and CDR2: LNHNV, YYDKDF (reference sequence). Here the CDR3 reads CATSRVSSVFPYEQYF. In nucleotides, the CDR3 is TGTGCCACCAGCAGAGTATCTTCAGTCTTTCCCTACGAGCAGTACTTC. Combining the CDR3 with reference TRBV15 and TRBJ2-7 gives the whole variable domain DAMVIQNPRYQVTQFGKPVTLSCSQTLNHNVMYWYQQKSSQAPKLLFHYYDKDFNNEADTPDNFQSRRPNTSFCFLDIRSPGLGDTAMYLCATSRVSSVFPYEQYFGPGTRLTVT.

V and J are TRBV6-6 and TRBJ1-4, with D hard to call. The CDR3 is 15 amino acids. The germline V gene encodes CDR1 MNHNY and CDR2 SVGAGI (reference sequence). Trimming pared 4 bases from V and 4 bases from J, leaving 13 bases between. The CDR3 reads CASSSASDNNEKLFF. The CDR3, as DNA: TGTGCCAGCAGTTCTGCCTCAGACAATAATGAAAAACTGTTTTTT.

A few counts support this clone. The CDR3 nucleotides read TGTGCCAGCAGCTTCAGACAGGGGAGGGGGTTGACTGAAGCTTTCTTT. This gives the protein CASSFRQGRGLTEAFF. The J gene is TRBJ1-1, the V gene TRBV13, with 8 bases fitting TRBD1. This CDR3 has 16 residues. The V gene's germline CDR1 is PRHDT and CDR2 FYEKMQ (reference sequence). J gave up 5 bases and V 3 bases, and 11 bases lay outside the gene matches.

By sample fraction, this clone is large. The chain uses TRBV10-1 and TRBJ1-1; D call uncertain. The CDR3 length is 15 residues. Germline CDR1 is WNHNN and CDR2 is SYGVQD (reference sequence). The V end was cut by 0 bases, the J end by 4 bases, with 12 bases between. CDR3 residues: CASSESITGITEAFF. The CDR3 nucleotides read TGCGCCAGCAGTGAGTCGATAACGGGGATCACTGAAGCTTTCTTT.

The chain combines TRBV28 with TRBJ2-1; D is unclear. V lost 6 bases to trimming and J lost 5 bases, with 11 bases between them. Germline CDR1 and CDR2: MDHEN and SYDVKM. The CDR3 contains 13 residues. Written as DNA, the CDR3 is TGTGCCAGCAGAAGTCCTATGGACAATGAGCAGTTCTTC. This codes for CASRSPMDNEQFF.

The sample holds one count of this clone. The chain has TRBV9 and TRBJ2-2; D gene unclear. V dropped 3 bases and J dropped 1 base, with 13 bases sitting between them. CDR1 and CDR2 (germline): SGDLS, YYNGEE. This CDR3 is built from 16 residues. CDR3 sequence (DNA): TGTGCCAGCAGCGGGTCAGGAAGAAGGAACACCGGGGAGCTGTTTTTT. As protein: CASSGSGRRNTGELFF.

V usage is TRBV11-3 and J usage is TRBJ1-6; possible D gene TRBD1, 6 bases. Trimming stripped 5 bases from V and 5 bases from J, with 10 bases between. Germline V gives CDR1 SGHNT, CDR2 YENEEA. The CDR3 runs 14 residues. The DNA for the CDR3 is TGTGCCAGCAGCCAAGGACAGAATAATTCACCCCTCCACTTT. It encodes CASSQGQNNSPLHF.

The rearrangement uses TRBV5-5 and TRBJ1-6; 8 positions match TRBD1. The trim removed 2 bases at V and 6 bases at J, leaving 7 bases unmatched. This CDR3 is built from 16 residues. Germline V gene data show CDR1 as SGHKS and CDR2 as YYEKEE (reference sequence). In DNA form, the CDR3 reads TGTGCCAGCAGCTTAATTAAGCAGGGGGCTAATTCACCCCTCCACTTT. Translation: CASSLIKQGANSPLHF.

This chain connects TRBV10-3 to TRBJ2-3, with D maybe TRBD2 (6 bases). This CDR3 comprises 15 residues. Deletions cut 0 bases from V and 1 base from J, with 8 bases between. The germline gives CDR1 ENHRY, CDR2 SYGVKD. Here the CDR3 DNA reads TGTGCCATCAGTGAGTCGATAGCGGGCACAGATACGCAGTATTTT. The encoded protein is CAISESIAGTDTQYF.

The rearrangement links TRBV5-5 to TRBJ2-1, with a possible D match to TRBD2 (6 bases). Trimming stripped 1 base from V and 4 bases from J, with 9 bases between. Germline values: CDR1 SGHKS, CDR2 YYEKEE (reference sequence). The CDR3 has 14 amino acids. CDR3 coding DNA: TGTGCCAGCAGCTTGACGGGGGTTTACAATGAGCAGTTCTTC. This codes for CASSLTGVYNEQFF.

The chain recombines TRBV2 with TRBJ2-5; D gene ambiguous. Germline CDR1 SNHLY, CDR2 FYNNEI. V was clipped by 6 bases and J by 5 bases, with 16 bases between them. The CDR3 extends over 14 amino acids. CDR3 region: CASRIRLDGETQYF. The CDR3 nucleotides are TGTGCCAGCAGGATCAGACTCGACGGGGAGACCCAGTACTTC.

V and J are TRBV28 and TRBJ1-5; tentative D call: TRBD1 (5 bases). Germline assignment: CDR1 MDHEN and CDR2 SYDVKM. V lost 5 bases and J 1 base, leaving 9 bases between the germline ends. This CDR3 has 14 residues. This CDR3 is CASSHRNSNQPQHF. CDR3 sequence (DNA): TGTGCCAGCAGTCACAGGAACAGCAATCAGCCCCAGCATTTT.

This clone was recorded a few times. Here the CDR3 DNA reads TGTGCCAGCAGCTGGGAAGAGGCGTCCGGACTAGCGGGCGCCTACGAGCAGTACTTC. It yields the protein CASSWEEASGLAGAYEQYF. The chain combines TRBV7-2 with TRBJ2-7; TRBD2 aligns across 11 bases. Losses at the gene ends were 4 bases for V and 2 bases for J; bases not matched to a gene: 16. Germline assignment: CDR1 SGHTA and CDR2 FQGNSA. The CDR3 covers 19 residues.